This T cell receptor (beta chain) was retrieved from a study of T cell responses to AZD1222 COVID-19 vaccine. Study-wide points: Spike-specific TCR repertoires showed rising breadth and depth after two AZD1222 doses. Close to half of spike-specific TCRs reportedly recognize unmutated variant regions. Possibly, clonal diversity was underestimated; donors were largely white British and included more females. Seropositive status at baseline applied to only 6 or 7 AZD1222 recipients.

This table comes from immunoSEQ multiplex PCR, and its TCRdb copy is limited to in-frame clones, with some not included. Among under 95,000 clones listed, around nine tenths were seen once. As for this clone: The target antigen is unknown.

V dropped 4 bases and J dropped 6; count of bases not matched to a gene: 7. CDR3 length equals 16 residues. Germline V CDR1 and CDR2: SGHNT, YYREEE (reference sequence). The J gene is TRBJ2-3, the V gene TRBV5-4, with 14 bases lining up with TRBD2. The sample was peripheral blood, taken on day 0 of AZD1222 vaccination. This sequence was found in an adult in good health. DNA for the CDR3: TGTGCCAGCAGCGAACGACTAGCGGGGGGGCCCGATACGCAGTATTTT. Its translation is CASSERLAGGPDTQYF.